This passage covers 28 T cell receptor beta chains from one sample sequenced in a study of T cells in Graves' hyperthyroidism and ophthalmopathy. Amplified TCR beta CDR3 regions came from RNA transcripts. The HTBI primer set was used in a first-round RT-PCR of the TCR CDR3. TCRdb processed the multiplex PCR reads anew with MiXCR; each CDR3 protein has one entry. The sample holds some 400,000 distinct CDR3 sequences, roughly 12% seen once. The sequencing sample was made of blood. These receptors were obtained from a man aged 25-40 years with Graves' hyperthyroidism that later progressed to Graves' ophthalmopathy.

This clonotype was seen repeatedly, ten times or more. The rearrangement uses TRBV28 and TRBJ2-5; D is perhaps TRBD1 (5 bases). This CDR3 is built from 15 residues. The germline V gene has CDR1 MDHEN and CDR2 SYDVKM. Trimming pared 5 bases from V and 6 bases from J, leaving 19 bases between. CDR3 amino acids: CASSPPSRGAKTQYF. CDR3 bases: TGTGCCAGCAGTCCTCCCTCTAGGGGCGCAAAGACCCAGTACTTC.

V usage is TRBV7-9 and J usage is TRBJ1-5; 7 bases fit TRBD1. V shed 4 bases and J 0 bases; nucleotides not matched to a gene: 9. CDR3 length equals 17 residues. The germline gives CDR1 SEHNR, CDR2 FQNEAQ (reference sequence). The CDR3 nucleotides read TGTGCCAGCAGCTCGGGACAGAATTCCTATAGCAATCAGCCCCAGCATTTT. Translating gives CASSSGQNSYSNQPQHF.

The J gene is TRBJ1-5, the V gene TRBV11-2; D uncertain. The CDR3 loop spans 15 amino acids. V lost 5 bases and J 2 bases, leaving 13 bases between the germline ends. Germline assignment: CDR1 SGHAT and CDR2 FQNNGV. The CDR3 DNA reads as TGTGCCAGCAGCCCACTCGCGTCCGGCAATCAGCCCCAGCATTTT. It yields the protein CASSPLASGNQPQHF.

The V call is TRBV2, the J call TRBJ1-4; no firm D call. Looked up from germline, CDR1 is SNHLY and CDR2 is FYNNEI. The CDR3 extends over 13 amino acids. The germline V and J ends were trimmed by 11 bases and 2 bases, with 12 bases remaining between them. The CDR3 is CAGSPPTNEKLFF. The CDR3 nucleotides are TGTGCCGGGAGCCCTCCTACTAATGAAAAACTGTTTTTT.

In this sample, this clonotype turned up many times. V gene TRBV12-3 or TRBV12-4 combines with J gene TRBJ2-1; TRBD2 matches at 12 bases. CDR3 length: 16 amino acids. J was trimmed by 0 bases and V by 7 bases; bases with no gene match: 4. The CDR3 sequence is CASTSGLAGSYNEQFF. The DNA of the CDR3 is TGTGCCAGCACCTCGGGACTAGCGGGCTCCTACAATGAGCAGTTCTTC.

The genes are TRBV27 and TRBJ2-2, with 8 bases fitting TRBD1. With V trimmed by 5 bases and J by 10 bases, 9 bases remained unmatched. Germline V lookup: CDR1 MNHEY, CDR2 SMNVEV (reference sequence). This CDR3 is built from 14 residues. The CDR3 DNA reads TGTGCCAGCAGTGAACAGGGGGGTAGCGAGGAGCTGTTTTTT. Protein sequence: CASSEQGGSEELFF.

This clonotype was seen more than once but under ten times. This chain joins TRBV5-6 and TRBJ2-2; TRBD1 is a possible D gene (6 bases). The CDR3 is made up of 15 amino acids. CDR1 and CDR2 (germline): SGHDT, YYEEEE. Trimming removed 6 bases at V and 4 bases at J, with 16 bases between. This chain's CDR3 is CASTEQGRLTGELFF. CDR3 coding DNA: TGTGCCAGCACCGAGCAGGGGAGACTCACCGGGGAGCTGTTTTTT.

This clonotype was observed many times. The chain combines TRBV7-9 with TRBJ2-3; TRBD1 aligns across 9 bases. The trim removed 5 bases at V and 0 bases at J, leaving 6 bases unmatched. Germline V gene sequence: CDR1 SEHNR, CDR2 FQNEAQ (reference sequence). The CDR3 covers 16 residues. The CDR3 here is CASSDLGQGSTDTQYF. The DNA of the CDR3 is TGTGCCAGCAGCGACCTCGGACAGGGGAGCACAGATACGCAGTATTTT.

The gene calls are TRBV30 and TRBJ2-5; weak D call: TRBD2 (5 bases). Germline V gives CDR1 GTSNPN, CDR2 SVGIG (reference sequence). The CDR3 contains 12 residues. V lost 3 bases and J lost 8, with 13 bases in between. The CDR3 DNA reads TGTGCCTGGAGCTTGGAGGTGGAAACCCAGTACTTC. Its protein is CAWSLEVETQYF.

This clonotype turned up a few times. The junction departs from the called germline gene at one end, perhaps through a read error. The chain has TRBV4-1 and TRBJ2-3; D possibly matches TRBD1 or TRBD2 (5 bases each). The CDR3 sequence is 16 residues long. CDR1 MGHRA and CDR2 YSYEKL come from the germline V gene. The CDR3, as DNA: TGCGCCAGCACCCAAAGGGGAGCAGGCAACACAGATACGCAGTATTTT. Residues: CASTQRGAGNTDTQYF.

This clonotype was seen repeatedly, ten times or more. The V call is TRBV2, the J call TRBJ1-6; D is ambiguous. The CDR3 spans 13 residues. Looked up from germline, CDR1 is SNHLY and CDR2 is FYNNEI. The germline V and J ends were trimmed by 8 bases and 7 bases, with 12 bases remaining between them. The CDR3 sequence: CASVVITNSPLHF. CDR3 in DNA: TGTGCCAGCGTTGTGATAACCAATTCACCCCTCCACTTT. The full variable domain, its missing parts supplied by reference TRBV2 and TRBJ1-6, is EPEVTQTPSHQVTQMGQEVILRCVPISNHLYFYWYRQILGQKVEFLVSFYNNEISEKSEIFDDQFSVERPDGSNFTLKIRSTKLEDSAMYFCASVVITNSPLHFGNGTRLTVT.

This clonotype was found many times. This chain links TRBV7-2 with TRBJ2-1, with a weak D call TRBD1 (6 bases). This CDR3 contains 17 residues. CDR1 SGHTA and CDR2 FQGNSA come from the germline V gene. Trimming cost V 0 bases and J 7 bases, with 19 bases left between them. CDR3 protein: CASSLAVQGYRGNEQFF. The CDR3 nucleotides read TGTGCCAGCAGCTTAGCCGTACAGGGATATAGGGGAAATGAGCAGTTCTTC.

This clonotype was detected a few times. The chain employs TRBV13 and TRBJ1-3; 7 nucleotides match TRBD1. After removal of 3 bases from V and 0 bases from J, the junction contained 5 bases not matched to a gene. Looked up from germline, CDR1 is PRHDT and CDR2 is FYEKMQ (reference sequence). This CDR3 contains 16 residues. This CDR3 is CASSLGTAYSGNTIYF. As DNA, the CDR3 is TGTGCCAGCAGCTTGGGGACAGCCTACTCTGGAAACACCATATATTTT.

This clonotype was found many times. V and J are TRBV7-2 and TRBJ2-2; D remains ambiguous. Between the trimmed V and J ends, which lost 1 base and 2 bases, there was a span of 11 bases. The CDR3 is 16 residues long. Germline V CDR1 and CDR2: SGHTA, FQGNSA. The CDR3 loop reads CASSLVGLSNTGELFF. CDR3 coding DNA: TGTGCCAGCAGCTTAGTCGGGTTGAGCAACACCGGGGAGCTGTTTTTT.

This clonotype was seen repeatedly, ten times or more. The V gene is TRBV7-2, the J gene TRBJ2-1, with TRBD1 as a possible D gene (6 bases). This CDR3 spans 15 amino acids. The V end was cut by 4 bases, the J end by 6 bases, with 16 bases between. Germline values: CDR1 SGHTA, CDR2 FQGNSA. This CDR3 is CASSSRQVGFNEQFF. As DNA, the CDR3 is TGTGCCAGCAGCTCCAGACAGGTCGGCTTCAATGAGCAGTTCTTC.

This clonotype has ten or more counts. The chain carries TRBV11-2 and TRBJ1-4; D not certain. Germline CDR1 and CDR2: SGHAT and FQNNGV. Trimming removed 5 bases at V and 8 bases at J, with 15 bases between. The CDR3 extends over 14 amino acids. CDR3 in DNA: TGTGCCAGCAGCATACTAAACCCGGGAGAAAAACTGTTTTTT. It translates to CASSILNPGEKLFF.

This clonotype was recorded many times. This rearrangement joins TRBV10-3 to TRBJ2-3, with D possibly matching TRBD2 (5 bases). The CDR3 consists of 14 residues. Germline V CDR1 and CDR2: ENHRY, SYGVKD. V was shortened by 2 bases and J by 5 bases, with 11 bases between the two germline ends. The CDR3 sequence: CAISEEGSGDTQYF. CDR3 coding DNA: TGTGCCATCAGTGAGGAGGGATCGGGAGATACGCAGTATTTT.

This clonotype was recorded at least ten times. The chain joins TRBV29-1 to TRBJ1-1, with no clear D. With 3 bases removed from V and 4 bases from J, the gap between germline ends came to 6 bases. This CDR3 is 11 amino acids long. CDR1 and CDR2 from the germline V gene are SQVTM and ANQGSEA. The CDR3 loop is CSVDPITEAFF. The DNA for the CDR3 is TGCAGCGTTGACCCAATCACTGAAGCTTTCTTT.

This clonotype was observed a single time. A read error may explain this, as a much larger clone is one base away. The genes are TRBV5-1 and TRBJ1-1; D uncertain. This CDR3 is built from 15 residues. Trimming stripped 1 base from V and 4 bases from J, with 14 bases between. Germline-derived CDR1 and CDR2 are SGHRS and YFSETQ. The CDR3 nucleotides read TGCGCCAGCAGCTTGATTGTTGGCCGGAGCACTGAAGCTTTCTTT. Translated, it gives CASSLIVGRSTEAFF.

This clonotype showed up just a few times. The chain recombines TRBV6-4 with TRBJ2-3; 8 positions agree with TRBD2. The CDR3 runs to 14 residues. V trimming: 10 bases; J trimming: 1 base; junction bases outside the gene matches: 7. Germline V gives CDR1 MRHNA, CDR2 SNTAGT. DNA of the CDR3: TGTGCCACCTCCGTTAGCGGGGGCACAGATACGCAGTATTTT. Protein: CATSVSGGTDTQYF.

This clonotype was counted ten times or more. The CDR3 coding sequence is TGTGCCAGCAGCCCCAGGGGGCCCAGCTCCTACGAGCAGTACTTC. As protein: CASSPRGPSSYEQYF. The rearrangement uses TRBV7-2 and TRBJ2-7; 8 bases match TRBD1. This CDR3 spans 15 amino acids. V was clipped by 5 bases and J by 0 bases; unmatched bases: 6. Germline CDR1 SGHTA, CDR2 FQGNSA.

At least ten counts were recorded for this clonotype. The chain employs TRBV12-3 or TRBV12-4 and TRBJ1-6; unclear D gene. The V end was cut by 1 base, the J end by 7 bases, with 2 bases between. The CDR3 totals 12 residues. The CDR3: CASSLGNSPLHF. CDR3 DNA: TGTGCCAGCAGTTTAGGGAATTCACCCCTCCACTTT.

The chain has TRBV28 and TRBJ2-7; D is perhaps TRBD2 (6 bases). Germline V lookup: CDR1 MDHEN, CDR2 SYDVKM. Trimming left V 2 bases short and J 2 bases short, with 13 bases between. This CDR3 spans 15 amino acids. The CDR3 bases are TGTGCCAGCAGTTTAAGGGGACTGACCACCTACGAGCAGTACTTC. Translation: CASSLRGLTTYEQYF.

This clonotype was picked up a small number of times. The V gene is TRBV4-1, the J gene TRBJ2-3; either TRBD1 or TRBD2 may fit D (5 bases each). Looked up from germline, CDR1 is MGHRA and CDR2 is YSYEKL. Trimming removed 3 bases at V and 5 bases at J, with 12 bases between. The CDR3 sequence is 14 residues long. CDR3 amino acids: CASSHFQRGDTQYF. The CDR3 region has the DNA TGCGCCAGCAGCCACTTCCAGAGGGGAGATACGCAGTATTTT.

This clonotype came up a few times. The chain joins TRBV29-1 to TRBJ2-7, with 7 bases fitting TRBD2. The CDR3 is made up of 13 amino acids. V shed 3 bases, J shed 5 bases, and the junction held 7 bases outside the gene matches. Germline CDR1 SQVTM, CDR2 ANQGSEA. CDR3 region: CSVDNSAGDEQYF. In DNA form, the CDR3 reads TGCAGCGTTGATAATTCCGCGGGAGACGAGCAGTACTTC.

The gene calls are TRBV7-2 and TRBJ1-5; a weak D match, TRBD1 (6 bases). With 5 bases removed from V and 2 bases from J, the gap between germline ends came to 7 bases. This CDR3 comprises 13 residues. CDR1 SGHTA and CDR2 FQGNSA come from the germline V gene. DNA for the CDR3: TGTGCCAGCAGCACAGGGCGCAATCAGCCCCAGCATTTT. This gives the protein CASSTGRNQPQHF.

This sequence joins TRBV6-5 and TRBJ2-7, with D hard to call. This CDR3 spans 11 amino acids. Per the germline V gene, CDR1 is MNHEY and CDR2 is SVGAGI. Trimming pared 1 base from V and 3 bases from J, leaving 1 base between. The DNA of the CDR3 is TGTGCCAGCAGTTACTTCTACGAGCAGTACTTC. It translates to CASSYFYEQYF.

This clonotype was detected ten times or more. V and J are TRBV3-1 and TRBJ2-5; 8 nucleotides align to TRBD1. The CDR3 is 16 residues long. Germline-derived CDR1 and CDR2 are LGHDT and YNNKEL (reference sequence). Trimming took 4 bases from V and 5 from J; bases not matched to a gene: 12. The chain's CDR3 is CASSLRRSGGIETQYF. The CDR3 DNA sequence: TGTGCCAGCAGCCTTCGCCGATCAGGGGGCATTGAGACCCAGTACTTC.